A selection of T cell receptor beta chains follows, all from one sample in a study of human T cells and chemical hapten exposure. TCRdb called the RACE reads again in MiXCR, with one record for every CDR3 protein. The sample has nearly 85,000 distinct CDR3 sequences, approximately 10% seen once. The input for sequencing was whole blood, taken in connection with sensitization to the hapten diphenylcyclopropenone (DPC). Receptors were obtained from a man between 18 and 35 years old with alopecia areata. Some clones in this sample may be carry-over from other donors' samples. The CDR3 runs from the conserved cysteine through the conserved F or W. A D gene is named only where the DNA matches it firmly. The size of a clone is reported for some rows only, either as once, few or many, or as a class for expanded clones.

size | J | D | V | CDR3
many | TRBJ2-7 | . | TRBV11-2 | CASSLVAEHRQYF
many | TRBJ1-5 | . | TRBV7-2 | CASSLYPPSGPGQRYSNQPQHF
. | TRBJ1-5 | . | TRBV20-1 | CSAPSINQPQHF
many | TRBJ2-6 | . | TRBV7-9 | CASSRQANSGANVLTF
many | TRBJ1-1 | . | TRBV29-1 | CSTGQNTEAFF
many | TRBJ1-2 | . | TRBV4-2 | CASSQVFSRVLDYGYTF
. | TRBJ1-1 | TRBD1 | TRBV5-5 | CASSDRVGTEAFF
many | TRBJ2-6 | TRBD1 | TRBV20-1 | CSARSPGGIAGANVLTF
few | TRBJ2-2 | TRBD1 | TRBV6-2/TRBV6-3 | CASSPSRQGNFTISVGELFF
. | TRBJ1-2 | . | TRBV4-3 | CASSQDVRANYGYTF
few | TRBJ2-1 | TRBD2 | TRBV23-1 | CASSQSSGGAANEQFF
. | TRBJ2-2 | TRBD2 | TRBV29-1 | CSPGGPSELFF
many | TRBJ2-7 | . | TRBV29-1 | CSVSRGDIYEQYF
. | TRBJ1-1 | TRBD1 | TRBV29-1 | CSGGDREKAFF
many | TRBJ2-4 | . | TRBV6-1 | CASSEAGGEKNIQYF
many | TRBJ2-3 | . | TRBV5-4 | CASSLGGAGTDTQYF
few | TRBJ1-2 | . | TRBV4-3 | CASSQGRVLAGYTF
few | TRBJ1-5 | . | TRBV5-1 | CASSLSAGNQPQHF
. | TRBJ2-2 | . | TRBV25-1 | CASSPGGTGELFF
. | TRBJ2-1 | . | TRBV3-1 | CASSQVARGEQFF
many | TRBJ2-6 | . | TRBV6-1 | CASSEDIFSGANVLTF
few | TRBJ2-2 | . | TRBV3-1 | CASSQTGELFF
many | TRBJ2-3 | . | TRBV29-1 | CSVGHGDTQYF
many | TRBJ2-2 | . | TRBV6-1 | CATRMGMTGELFF
. | TRBJ1-1 | . | TRBV5-5 | CASSTGPGFRTEAFF
many | TRBJ2-2 | . | TRBV6-4 | CASSTDLSQGELFF
few | TRBJ2-7 | . | TRBV7-2 | CASSRTGTTFEQYF
many | TRBJ1-5 | . | TRBV5-1 | CASSLSPDQAQQPQHF
few | TRBJ2-3 | TRBD1 | TRBV5-1 | CASSYWTGNTDTQYF
many | TRBJ1-2 | TRBD1 | TRBV6-2/TRBV6-3 | CASSYRDSLYGYTF
. | TRBJ1-4 | . | TRBV5-1 | CASSLDSGEREKLFF
few | TRBJ2-1 | . | TRBV9 | CASSVAAYNEQFF
many | TRBJ2-5 | . | TRBV3-1 | CASSQGKDYEKETQYF
. | TRBJ2-5 | TRBD2 | TRBV11-1 | CASSFELASKETQYF
. | TRBJ2-3 | . | TRBV11-2 | CASSSRAAGFYTDTQYF
many | TRBJ1-5 | TRBD1 | TRBV12-3/TRBV12-4 | CASSPGTDTNQPQHF
. | TRBJ1-2 | TRBD1 | TRBV6-6 | CASMLGDRGHGYTF
. | TRBJ2-2 | TRBD2 | TRBV19 | CASSIQAGTGELFF
few | TRBJ1-6 | TRBD1 | TRBV4-2 | CASSQGQGFNSPLHF
. | TRBJ2-3 | TRBD2 | TRBV11-2 | CASSRAGDRTDTQYF
few | TRBJ2-7 | . | TRBV29-1 | CSVSGQKYEQYF
. | TRBJ2-1 | . | TRBV4-1 | CASSQQGLNEQFF
. | TRBJ2-3 | . | TRBV6-2/TRBV6-3 | CASSYSTIGRKEYF
few | TRBJ2-3 | . | TRBV20-1 | CSARLGTSTDTQYF
many | TRBJ1-2 | . | TRBV7-9 | CASSWGQDYYGYTF
. | TRBJ2-2 | . | TRBV29-1 | CSVVASNTGELFF
many | TRBJ2-1 | . | TRBV7-3 | CASSPYEGNEQFF
. | TRBJ2-1 | . | TRBV19 | CASRSGAEQFF
many | TRBJ2-6 | TRBD1 | TRBV5-1 | CASTKTGGTPWGANVLTF
many | TRBJ1-4 | . | TRBV4-3 | CASSQVLRGRVEKLFF
. | TRBJ2-3 | TRBD1 | TRBV28 | CASSFRDSLIDTQYF